This T cell receptor beta chain is from a study of blood T cell repertoires in COVID-19. Turning to the study itself: There were acute and convalescent COVID-19 samples, and they came from the United States, Italy and Spain. The cDNA or gDNA used as material had been derived from T cells, B-cell-depleted T cells, or PBMCs.

While infection was still active, Seattle patients were enrolled and then followed longitudinally. Germline assignment: CDR1 LGHNA and CDR2 YSLEER. The CDR3 extends over 16 amino acids. The V gene end was trimmed by 4 bases and the J gene end by 7 bases; junction bases not matched to a gene: 11. Authors' methods: Amplification of reference gene primers was used by the study to estimate nucleated cell counts. Data came from immunoSEQ multiplex PCR; TCRdb stores just in-frame clones and leaves some out. V, J and clone size were drawn from that table, and D and trimming were deduced from the DNA. Seen here are 300,000 to 350,000 clones, 75% to 90% observed once, and the top ten hold 6% to 7%.

Material: peripheral blood. The sequence was collected from a woman in her forties or fifties with COVID-19, enrolled during active disease. The chain employs TRBV4-3 and TRBJ2-1; TRBD2 matches at 9 bases. CDR3 bases: TGCGCCAGCAGCCTTTCGGACGCGGGAGGGCGGAATGAGCAGTTCTTC. Amino acids: CASSLSDAGGRNEQFF.